This T cell receptor beta chain was sequenced during a study of T cells in Graves' hyperthyroidism and ophthalmopathy. V lost 4 bases, J lost 7 bases, and 9 bases stayed unmatched. The CDR3 is 13 amino acids. Germline assignment: CDR1 SQVTM and CDR2 ANQGSEA. The study's findings and limits: Through a model of 13 V-J features, ophthalmopathy was separated from stable hyperthyroidism. Also found in blood were most expanded thyroid clonotypes above 0.001.

Amplification yielded TCR beta CDR3 regions, with RNA transcripts as the source. The primer set for the first-round RT-PCR of the TCR CDR3 was HTBI. TCRdb itself ran the multiplex PCR reads through MiXCR, one entry per CDR3 protein. The repertoire holds under 300,000 distinct CDR3 sequences, with 22% as singletons. This clonotype has a handful of counts. Antigen: not known. Active moderate-to-severe ophthalmopathy, Clinical Activity Score at least 3, NOSPECS at least 4, under 3 months' duration. Sequencing used blood. The source is a man under 40 with Graves' ophthalmopathy. J is TRBJ2-7 and V is TRBV29-1, with 8 nucleotides matching TRBD1. The CDR3 sequence is CSVVGTGGVEQYF. CDR3 bases: TGCAGCGTTGTAGGGACAGGTGGCGTGGAGCAGTACTTC.